The rows below give T cell receptor beta chains drawn from one sample of a study of cytomegalovirus exposure and HLA in healthy donors. The method was immunoSEQ multiplex PCR; TCRdb's version includes in-frame clones alone and lacks a portion of them. The sample has 200,000 or so clones, and its top ten clones hold 0.95% to 1.3%. Material: PBMCs. These TCRs come from a girl aged 2 to 10 in good health and CMV-seropositive. The CDR3 runs from the conserved cysteine through the conserved F or W. Each record gives: CDR3 protein, CDR3 DNA, V gene, D gene, J gene. The D gene is left open where the match is weak.

CASSFEVARGATEAFF | TGTGCCAGCAGTTTTGAGGTGGCCAGGGGAGCCACTGAAGCTTTCTTT | TRBV28 | . | TRBJ1-1
CAWRIRDTLNTEAFF | TGTGCCTGGAGGATCCGGGACACTTTGAACACTGAAGCTTTCTTT | TRBV30 | . | TRBJ1-1
CASGLPDSMNTEAFF | TGCGCCAGCGGACTGCCAGATTCGATGAACACTGAAGCTTTCTTT | TRBV5-1 | . | TRBJ1-1
CASSNPARDRLYEQYF | TGTGCCAGCAGCAACCCCGCCCGGGACAGGCTCTACGAGCAGTACTTC | TRBV7-8 | TRBD1 | TRBJ2-7
CASSPWTEGGVNTEAFF | TGTGCCAGCTCACCCTGGACAGAAGGTGGGGTGAACACTGAAGCTTTCTTT | TRBV18 | . | TRBJ1-1
CASSLVSDTGELFF | TGTGCCAGCAGTTTGGTGTCGGACACCGGGGAGCTGTTTTTT | TRBV28 | . | TRBJ2-2
CASSLSTSGYEQYF | TGTGCCAGCAGTTTATCGACTAGCGGATACGAGCAGTACTTC | TRBV27 | TRBD2 | TRBJ2-7
CASSQDGGGQETQYF | TGCGCCAGCAGCCAAGATGGGGGGGGACAAGAGACCCAGTACTTC | TRBV4-1 | TRBD2 | TRBJ2-5
CAWSSGTGSGNTIYF | TGTGCCTGGAGTTCCGGGACAGGGTCTGGAAACACCATATATTTT | TRBV30 | TRBD1 | TRBJ1-3
CAAQTNRMEKLFF | TGTGCCGCCCAAACAAACAGGATGGAAAAACTGTTTTTT | TRBV15 | . | TRBJ1-4
CASSLILASGNTIYF | TGTGCCAGCAGCTTAATACTAGCCTCTGGAAACACCATATATTTT | TRBV11-2 | . | TRBJ1-3
CASSPQGGTAGELFF | TGTGCCAGCAGCCCCCAGGGTGGTACGGCCGGGGAGCTGTTTTTT | TRBV5-6 | . | TRBJ2-2
CASSPRTSGNTGELFF | TGTGCCAGCAGTCCCCGGACTAGCGGGAACACCGGGGAGCTGTTTTTT | TRBV28 | TRBD2 | TRBJ2-2
CASSRDKANYGYTF | TGTGCCAGTAGTAGGGACAAGGCTAACTATGGCTACACCTTC | TRBV19 | . | TRBJ1-2
CASSQRRSGANVLTF | TGTGCCAGCAGCCAACGCAGGTCTGGGGCCAACGTCCTGACTTTC | TRBV4-2 | . | TRBJ2-6
CASSKYRANQETQYF | TGTGCCAGTAGTAAGTACAGGGCTAACCAAGAGACCCAGTACTTC | TRBV19 | . | TRBJ2-5
CAISVGTGGTDTQYF | TGTGCCATCAGTGTGGGGACAGGGGGGACAGATACGCAGTATTTT | TRBV10-3 | TRBD1 | TRBJ2-3
CASSLRTSGGYEQYF | TGTGCCAGCAGCCTGCGGACTAGCGGGGGCTACGAGCAGTACTTC | TRBV7-6 | TRBD2 | TRBJ2-7
CASSRNRDSSTNEKLFF | TGTGCCAGCAGCCGGAACCGGGACAGCTCAACTAATGAAAAACTGTTTTTT | TRBV14 | TRBD1 | TRBJ1-4
CASSSGLAGGGTGELFF | TGTGCCAGCAGCAGTGGACTAGCGGGAGGCGGGACCGGGGAGCTGTTTTTT | TRBV5-4 | TRBD2 | TRBJ2-2
CASSLSQGLEQYF | TGTGCCAGCAGTTTATCACAGGGGCTAGAGCAGTACTTC | TRBV28 | TRBD1 | TRBJ2-7
CASTSGPYEQYF | TGTGCCAGCACTAGCGGCCCCTACGAGCAGTACTTC | TRBV6-1 | TRBD2 | TRBJ2-7
CASSSGQGHPETQYF | TGTGCCAGCAGCTCGGGACAGGGTCATCCAGAGACCCAGTACTTC | TRBV28 | TRBD1 | TRBJ2-5
CASSPLTASGAFTGELFF | TGTGCCAGCTCACCACTTACCGCTAGCGGGGCTTTCACCGGGGAGCTGTTTTTT | TRBV18 | TRBD2 | TRBJ2-2
CASSSPSGSEETQYF | TGCGCCAGCTCAAGCCCCTCGGGGTCTGAAGAGACCCAGTACTTC | TRBV5-1 | . | TRBJ2-5
CASSQVWGTNTEAFF | TGCGCCAGCAGCCAAGTTTGGGGCACGAACACTGAAGCTTTCTTT | TRBV4-1 | . | TRBJ1-1
CASNGPGQGHYEQYF | TGTGCCAGCAATGGCCCAGGACAGGGACACTACGAGCAGTACTTC | TRBV28 | TRBD1 | TRBJ2-7
CASSWTGKRVRDGYTF | TGTGCCAGCAGTTGGACAGGGAAGAGGGTTAGAGATGGCTACACCTTC | TRBV28 | TRBD1 | TRBJ1-2
CASSLAPGGLGETQYF | TGCGCCAGCAGCTTGGCCCCAGGGGGCTTAGGGGAGACCCAGTACTTC | TRBV5-1 | TRBD1 | TRBJ2-5
CASSIKRGPDTQYF | TGTGCCAGTAGTATAAAACGAGGCCCAGATACGCAGTATTTT | TRBV19 | . | TRBJ2-3
CASSYTDYAQFF | TGTGCCAGTAGTTACACGGACTATGCCCAGTTCTTC | TRBV19 | . | TRBJ2-1
CAGSQLAGVFTGELFF | TGCGCCGGCAGCCAACTAGCGGGAGTTTTCACCGGGGAGCTGTTTTTT | TRBV4-1 | TRBD2 | TRBJ2-2
CASRGQGKNIQYF | TGTGCCAGCAGGGGACAGGGTAAAAACATTCAGTACTTC | TRBV11-1 | TRBD1 | TRBJ2-4
CASWSSGILEQYF | TGTGCCTCGTGGAGTAGCGGGATACTCGAGCAGTACTTC | TRBV28 | TRBD2 | TRBJ2-7
CASSQTPGEQYF | TGCGCCAGCAGCCAAACTCCTGGCGAGCAGTACTTC | TRBV5-1 | . | TRBJ2-7
CASSFGRGTEAFF | TGTGCCAGTAGTTTTGGGAGAGGCACTGAAGCTTTCTTT | TRBV19 | . | TRBJ1-1
CAGSAGPFYEQYF | TGTGCAGGGAGTGCGGGCCCTTTCTACGAGCAGTACTTC | TRBV28 | . | TRBJ2-7
CASTDSGGKQYF | TGTGCCAGCACCGACTCTGGGGGGAAGCAGTACTTC | TRBV11-2 | . | TRBJ2-7
CASSSTSGRYGYTF | TGTGCCAGCAGTTCTACTTCAGGGCGGTATGGCTACACCTTC | TRBV27 | . | TRBJ1-2
CASSLGEAQYF | TGTGCCAGCAGTTTAGGTGAGGCGCAGTATTTT | TRBV27 | . | TRBJ2-3
CASSTLGQGSSPLHF | TGTGCCAGCAGTACCCTTGGACAGGGGTCGTCACCCCTCCACTTT | TRBV6-5 | TRBD1 | TRBJ1-6
CASSRKTATNEKLFF | TGTGCCAGCTCACGGAAGACAGCAACTAATGAAAAACTGTTTTTT | TRBV18 | . | TRBJ1-4
CATSRDWALQETQYF | TGTGCCACCAGCAGAGATTGGGCTTTGCAAGAGACCCAGTACTTC | TRBV15 | . | TRBJ2-5
CASRPGTAEETQYF | TGTGCCAGCAGACCTGGGACAGCCGAAGAGACCCAGTACTTC | TRBV5-4 | TRBD1 | TRBJ2-5
CASSFGQRGNEQFF | TGTGCCAGCAGCTTCGGGCAAAGGGGGAATGAGCAGTTCTTC | TRBV5-8 | . | TRBJ2-1
CASSPNYEQYF | TGTGCCAGCAGCCCCAACTACGAGCAGTACTTC | TRBV7-9 | . | TRBJ2-7
CASSTGVGETQYF | TGTGCCAGCAGCACCGGGGTGGGGGAGACCCAGTACTTC | TRBV7-6 | . | TRBJ2-5
CASSQTDRAPYGYTF | TGTGCCAGCAGCCAGACCGACAGGGCCCCCTATGGCTACACCTTC | TRBV4-2 | TRBD1 | TRBJ1-2
CASSSPLEIRGLAFF | TGTGCCAGCAGCTCCCCCCTGGAAATCAGGGGGCTGGCTTTCTTT | TRBV5-4 | TRBD1 | TRBJ1-1
CSVAQMDYGYTF | TGCAGCGTTGCCCAGATGGACTATGGCTACACCTTC | TRBV29-1 | . | TRBJ1-2
CASSLRTSGSVGELFF | TGTGCCAGCAGCCTACGGACTAGCGGGAGTGTGGGGGAGCTGTTTTTT | TRBV7-8 | TRBD2 | TRBJ2-2
CASRQGSYEQYF | TGTGCCAGCAGACAGGGCTCCTACGAGCAGTACTTC | TRBV27 | . | TRBJ2-7